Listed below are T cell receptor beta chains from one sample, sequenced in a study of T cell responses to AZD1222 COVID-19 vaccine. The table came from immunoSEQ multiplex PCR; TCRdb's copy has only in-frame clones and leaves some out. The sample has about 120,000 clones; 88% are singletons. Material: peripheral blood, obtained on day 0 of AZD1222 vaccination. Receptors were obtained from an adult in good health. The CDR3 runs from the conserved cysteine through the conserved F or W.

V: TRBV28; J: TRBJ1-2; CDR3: CASRPGTAQGYGYTF
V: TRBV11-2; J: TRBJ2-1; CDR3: CASSLVRGEQFF
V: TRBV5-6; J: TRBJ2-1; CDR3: CASSGTGTGVYNEQFF
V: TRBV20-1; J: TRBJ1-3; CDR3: CSASWAGTPSGNTIYF
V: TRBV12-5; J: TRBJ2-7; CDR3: CASGPGTRATLEYF
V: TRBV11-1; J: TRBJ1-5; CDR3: CASSYGTGPWETQHF
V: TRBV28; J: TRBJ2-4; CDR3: CASSSEARGGAKNIQYF
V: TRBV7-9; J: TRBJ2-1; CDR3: CASSWTGGFSGEQFF
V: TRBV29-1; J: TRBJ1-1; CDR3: CSVLTGTVNTEAFF
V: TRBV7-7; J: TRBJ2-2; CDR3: CASSFSGGNTGELFF
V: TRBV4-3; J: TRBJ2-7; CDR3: CASSQTRDSISYEQYF